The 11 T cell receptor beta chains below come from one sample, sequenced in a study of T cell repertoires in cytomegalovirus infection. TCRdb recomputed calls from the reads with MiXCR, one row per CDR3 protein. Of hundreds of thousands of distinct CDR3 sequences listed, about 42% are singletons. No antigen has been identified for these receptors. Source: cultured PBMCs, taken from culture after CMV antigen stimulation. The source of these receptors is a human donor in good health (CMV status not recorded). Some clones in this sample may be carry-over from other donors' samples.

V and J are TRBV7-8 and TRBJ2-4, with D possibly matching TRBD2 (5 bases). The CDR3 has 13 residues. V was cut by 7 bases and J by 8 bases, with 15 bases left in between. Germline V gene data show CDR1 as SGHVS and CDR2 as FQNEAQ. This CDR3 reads CASTSESSDIQYF. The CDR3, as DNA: TGTGCCAGCACGAGTGAGAGTAGCGACATTCAGTACTTC.

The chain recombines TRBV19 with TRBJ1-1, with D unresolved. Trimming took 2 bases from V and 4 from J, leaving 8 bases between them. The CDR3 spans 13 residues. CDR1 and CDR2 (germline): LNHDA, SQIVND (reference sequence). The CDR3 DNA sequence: TGTGCCAGTAGTATACGGTTAGCCACTGAAGCTTTCTTT. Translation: CASSIRLATEAFF. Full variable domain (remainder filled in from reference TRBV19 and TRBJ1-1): DGGITQSPKYLFRKEGQNVTLSCEQNLNHDAMYWYRQDPGQGLRLIYYSQIVNDFQKGDIAEGYSVSREKKESFPLTVTSAQKNPTAFYLCASSIRLATEAFFGQGTRLTVV.

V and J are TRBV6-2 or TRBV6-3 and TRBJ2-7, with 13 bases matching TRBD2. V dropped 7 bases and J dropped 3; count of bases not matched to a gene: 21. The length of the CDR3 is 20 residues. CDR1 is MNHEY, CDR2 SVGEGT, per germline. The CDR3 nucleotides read TGTGCCAGCAACCGACGGGCCACTAGCGGGAGGGCGTACGGGATCTACGAGCAGTACTTC. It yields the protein CASNRRATSGRAYGIYEQYF.

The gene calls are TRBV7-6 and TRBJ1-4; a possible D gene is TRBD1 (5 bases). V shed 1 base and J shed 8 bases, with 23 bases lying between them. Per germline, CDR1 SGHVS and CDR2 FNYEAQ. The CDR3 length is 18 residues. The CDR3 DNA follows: TGTGCCAGCAGCTTAGGCCCTCGTACAGGACAAGGCCCGGAAAAACTGTTTTTT. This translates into CASSLGPRTGQGPEKLFF.

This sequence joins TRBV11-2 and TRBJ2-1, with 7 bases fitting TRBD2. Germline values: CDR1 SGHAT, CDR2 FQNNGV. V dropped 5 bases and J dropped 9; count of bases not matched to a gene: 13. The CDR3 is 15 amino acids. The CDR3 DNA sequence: TGTGCCAGCAGCACCCTACTGGGCTCGGGAGGTGAGCAGTTCTTC. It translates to CASSTLLGSGGEQFF.

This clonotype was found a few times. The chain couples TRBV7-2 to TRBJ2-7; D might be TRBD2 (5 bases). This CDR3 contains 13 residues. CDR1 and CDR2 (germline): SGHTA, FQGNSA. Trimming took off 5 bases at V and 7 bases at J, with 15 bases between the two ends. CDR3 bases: TGTGCCAGCAGCCGCCAACTAGTACTTGAGCAGTACTTC. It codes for CASSRQLVLEQYF.

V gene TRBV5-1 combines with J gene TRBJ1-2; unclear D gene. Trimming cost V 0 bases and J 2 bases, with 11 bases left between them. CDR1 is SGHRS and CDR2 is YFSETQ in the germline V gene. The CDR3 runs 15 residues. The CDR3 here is CASSLVGRRNYGYTF. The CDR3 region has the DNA TGCGCCAGCAGCTTGGTCGGCAGGAGAAACTATGGCTACACCTTC. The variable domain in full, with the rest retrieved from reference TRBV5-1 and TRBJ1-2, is KAGVTQTPRYLIKTRGQQVTLSCSPISGHRSVSWYQQTPGQGLQFLFEYFSETQRNKGNFPGRFSGRQFSNSRSEMNVSTLELGDSALYLCASSLVGRRNYGYTFGSGTRLTVV.

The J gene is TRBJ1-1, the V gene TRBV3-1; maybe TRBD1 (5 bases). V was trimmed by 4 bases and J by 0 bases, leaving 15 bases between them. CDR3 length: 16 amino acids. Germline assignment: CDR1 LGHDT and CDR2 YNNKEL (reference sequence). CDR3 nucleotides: TGTGCCAGCAGCCCAATCCAGGGTTCCCTGAACACTGAAGCTTTCTTT. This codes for CASSPIQGSLNTEAFF.

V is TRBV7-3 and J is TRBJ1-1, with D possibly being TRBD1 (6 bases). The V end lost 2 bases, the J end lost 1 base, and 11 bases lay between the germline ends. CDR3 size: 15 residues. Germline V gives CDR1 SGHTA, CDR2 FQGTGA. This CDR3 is CASSLVGGPNTEAFF. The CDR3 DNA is TGTGCCAGCAGCTTAGTAGGGGGGCCGAACACTGAAGCTTTCTTT.

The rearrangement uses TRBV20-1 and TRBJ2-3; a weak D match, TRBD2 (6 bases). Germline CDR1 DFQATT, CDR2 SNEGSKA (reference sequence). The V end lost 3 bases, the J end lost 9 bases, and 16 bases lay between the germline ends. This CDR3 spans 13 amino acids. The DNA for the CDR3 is TGCAGTGCTAGGAGGAGGGAGTCGGGAACGCAGTATTTT. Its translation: CSARRRESGTQYF.

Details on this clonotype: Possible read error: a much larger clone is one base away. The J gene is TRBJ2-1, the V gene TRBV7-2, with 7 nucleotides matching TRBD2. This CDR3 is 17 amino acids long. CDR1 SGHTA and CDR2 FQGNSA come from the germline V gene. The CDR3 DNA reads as TGTGCCAGCAGCTTCAGACTAGCCAGCAGTGGGTACAATGAGCAGTTGTTC. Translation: CASSFRLASSGYNEQLF. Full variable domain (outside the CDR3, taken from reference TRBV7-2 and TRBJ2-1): GAGVSQSPSNKVTEKGKDVELRCDPISGHTALYWYRQSLGQGLEFLIYFQGNSAPDKSGLPSDRFSAERTGGSVSTLTIQRTQQEDSAVYLCASSFRLASSGYNEQLFGPGTRLTVL.